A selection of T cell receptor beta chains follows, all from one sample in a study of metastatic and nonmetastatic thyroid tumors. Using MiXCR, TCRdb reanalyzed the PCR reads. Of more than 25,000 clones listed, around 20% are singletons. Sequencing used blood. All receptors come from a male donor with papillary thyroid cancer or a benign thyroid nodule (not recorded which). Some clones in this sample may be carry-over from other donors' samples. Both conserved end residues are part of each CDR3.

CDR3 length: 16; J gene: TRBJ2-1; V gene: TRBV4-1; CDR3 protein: CASSQVSGRMGNEQFF
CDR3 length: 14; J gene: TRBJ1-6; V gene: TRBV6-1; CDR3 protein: CASNTQGGNSPLHF
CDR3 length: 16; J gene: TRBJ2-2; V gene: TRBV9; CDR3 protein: CASSKTSGSLAGELFF
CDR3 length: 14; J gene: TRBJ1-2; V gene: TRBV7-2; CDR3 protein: CASSLDSLNYGYTF
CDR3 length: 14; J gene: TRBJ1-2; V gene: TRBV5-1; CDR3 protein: CASSPDMANYGYTF
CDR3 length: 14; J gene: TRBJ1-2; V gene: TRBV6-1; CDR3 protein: CASVRRDREGGYTF
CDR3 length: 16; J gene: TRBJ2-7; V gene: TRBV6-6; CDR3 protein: CASSYKGGTGGYEQYF
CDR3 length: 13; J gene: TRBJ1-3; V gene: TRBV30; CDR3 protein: CAWDGGRGNTIYF
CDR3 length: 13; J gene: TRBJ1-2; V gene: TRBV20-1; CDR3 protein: CSAPWSFGSGYTF
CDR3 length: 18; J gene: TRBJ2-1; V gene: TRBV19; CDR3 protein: CASSAFPLSAGGYNEQFF
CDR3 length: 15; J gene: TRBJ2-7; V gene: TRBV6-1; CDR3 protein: CASRYGPGSPYEQYF
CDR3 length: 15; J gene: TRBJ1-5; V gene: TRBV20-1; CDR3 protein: CSAERGGGGNQPQHF
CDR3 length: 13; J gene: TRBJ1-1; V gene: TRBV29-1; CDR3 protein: CSVAQGTNTEAFF
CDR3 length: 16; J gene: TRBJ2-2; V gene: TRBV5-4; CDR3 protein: CASSTGLAVNTGELFF
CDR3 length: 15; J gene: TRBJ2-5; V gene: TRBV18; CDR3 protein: CASSQTRQGQETQYF
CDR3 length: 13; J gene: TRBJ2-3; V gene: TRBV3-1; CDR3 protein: CASSQGGTDTQYF
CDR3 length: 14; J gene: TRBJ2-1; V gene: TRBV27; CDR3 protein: CASQDRGYYNEQFF
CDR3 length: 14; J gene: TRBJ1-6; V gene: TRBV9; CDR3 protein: CASSVAVNNSPLHF
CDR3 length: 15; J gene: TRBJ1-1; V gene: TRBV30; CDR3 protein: CAWSVPTGSNTEAFF
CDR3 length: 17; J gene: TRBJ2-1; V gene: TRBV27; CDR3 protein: CASGLSSRGSSYNEQFF
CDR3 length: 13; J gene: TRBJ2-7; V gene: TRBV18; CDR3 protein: CASSEGHVYEQYF
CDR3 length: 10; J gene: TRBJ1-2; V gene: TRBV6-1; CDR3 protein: CASSSEGYTF
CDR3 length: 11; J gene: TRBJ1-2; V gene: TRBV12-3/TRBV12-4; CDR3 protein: CASSRAGYYTF
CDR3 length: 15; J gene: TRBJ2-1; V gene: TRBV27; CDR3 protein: CASSPSGRGTSEQFF
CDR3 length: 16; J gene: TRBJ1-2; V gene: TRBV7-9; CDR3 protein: CASSLELTGGRGGYTF
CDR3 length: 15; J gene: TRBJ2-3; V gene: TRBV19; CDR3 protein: CASSPGTGAGDTQYF
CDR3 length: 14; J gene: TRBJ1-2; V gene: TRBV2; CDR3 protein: CASSGQGGNYGYTF
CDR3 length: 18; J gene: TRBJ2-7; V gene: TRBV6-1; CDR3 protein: CASSAGTGFRLAGDEQYF